Presented here are 6 T cell receptor beta chains from one specimen sequenced in a study of cytomegalovirus exposure and HLA in healthy donors. A multiplex PCR was run with 60 Vbeta primers and 13 Jbeta primers. Measured with immunoSEQ multiplex PCR; TCRdb has only the in-frame clones, and not every one. This repertoire shows 90,000 to 120,000 clones, approximately 81% found once; its top ten account for approximately 4.1%. Material for sequencing was PBMCs. These receptor sequences come from a female donor in good health and CMV-seropositive.

This chain uses TRBV19 with TRBJ2-1; 10 bases fit TRBD2. The CDR3 length is 14 residues. Germline lookup yields CDR1 LNHDA and CDR2 SQIVND (reference sequence). Trimming cost V 3 bases and J 9 bases; bases outside gene matches: 5. CDR3 region: CASSISGGVAEQFF. CDR3 sequence (DNA): TGTGCCAGTAGTATCAGCGGGGGGGTTGCTGAGCAGTTCTTC.

This chain links TRBV7-2 with TRBJ2-3, with D uncertain. The CDR3 sequence is 13 residues long. V was clipped by 0 bases and J by 2 bases, with 3 bases between them. The germline V gene has CDR1 SGHTA and CDR2 FQGNSA. For the CDR3, the DNA is TGTGCCAGCAGCTTAGCCCTCACAGATACGCAGTATTTT. Protein product: CASSLALTDTQYF.

CDR3 sequence reads: CASSEAGYTGELFF. CDR3 bases: TGCGCCAGCAGTGAGGCAGGCTACACCGGGGAGCTGTTTTTT. This chain links TRBV10-1 with TRBJ2-2; no firm D call. Germline CDR1 is WNHNN and CDR2 is SYGVQD (reference sequence). The V end lost 2 bases, the J end lost 3 bases, and 7 bases lay between the germline ends. The length of the CDR3 is 14 residues.

This rearrangement joins TRBV7-8 to TRBJ2-7; 11 nucleotides agree with TRBD1. Unmatched junction bases numbered 7, after V lost 5 bases and J lost 4 bases. The CDR3 runs 15 residues. The germline CDR1 and CDR2 sequences are SGHVS and FQNEAQ. CDR3 nucleotide sequence: TGTGCCAGCAGCCCACGAGGACAGGGGGCTTACGAGCAGTACTTC. This sequence encodes CASSPRGQGAYEQYF.

The chain carries TRBV6-6 and TRBJ2-1; D is undetermined. V lost 5 bases, J lost 0 bases, and 5 bases lay in between. The CDR3 has 13 residues. CDR1 is MNHNY, CDR2 SVGAGI, per germline (reference sequence). The CDR3 here is CASSPSSYNEQFF. The CDR3 nucleotides are TGTGCCAGCAGTCCTAGCTCCTACAATGAGCAGTTCTTC.

The chain uses TRBV5-1 and TRBJ2-2; D is perhaps TRBD1 (5 bases). There are 13 residues in the CDR3. Germline CDR1 SGHRS, CDR2 YFSETQ. V was pared by 5 bases and J by 8 bases, with 13 bases between. The CDR3 sequence: CASRGQGAGELFF. CDR3 sequence (DNA): TGCGCCAGCAGAGGCCAGGGCGCAGGGGAGCTGTTTTTT.